A single sample is the source of the 23 T cell receptor beta chains below, sequenced in a study of T cell responses to AZD1222 COVID-19 vaccine (dated by TCRdb to the early 2020s). Library preparation employed the immunoSEQ multiplex PCR assay. TCRdb took this table from immuneACCESS and kept in-frame rearrangements with V and J called. Such tables lack part of the clones; where checked against another copy, unresolved V genes explain under half of the gap, and the rest is unexplained. The sample includes over 120,000 clones, with roughly 90% observed a single time. About 3.5% of the sample is in the top ten clones. The sample's time point label, decoded: baseline before first vaccination. Sequencing used peripheral blood, obtained on day 0 of AZD1222 vaccination. These TCRs come from an adult in good health.

The chain's CDR3 is CASSLDGASRAYEQYF. Here the CDR3 DNA reads TGTGCCAGCAGCTTGGACGGGGCATCGAGGGCTTACGAGCAGTACTTC. The V gene is TRBV5-6, the J gene TRBJ2-7; D may correspond to TRBD1 or TRBD2 (5 bases each). Trimming took off 0 bases at V and 4 bases at J, with 17 bases between the two ends. The CDR3 has 16 amino acids. Germline assignment: CDR1 SGHDT and CDR2 YYEEEE.

V gene TRBV28 combines with J gene TRBJ1-2; 8 nucleotides line up with TRBD1. V was clipped by 3 bases and J by 0 bases; unmatched bases: 3. This CDR3 comprises 15 residues. Germline loops: CDR1 MDHEN, CDR2 SYDVKM. CDR3 residues: CASSFPGGSNYGYTF. In nucleotides, the CDR3 is TGTGCCAGCAGTTTCCCAGGGGGCTCTAACTATGGCTACACCTTC.

This chain links TRBV9 with TRBJ2-3; unclear D gene. This CDR3 is built from 14 residues. Deletions cut 1 base from V and 0 bases from J, with 6 bases between. CDR1 is SGDLS, CDR2 YYNGEE, per germline. CDR3 nucleotide sequence: TGTGCCAGCAGCGTACTCGACAGCACAGATACGCAGTATTTT. Translation gives CASSVLDSTDTQYF.

This sequence joins TRBV27 and TRBJ2-1; 8 bases line up with TRBD2. The CDR3 covers 17 residues. With V trimmed by 0 bases and J by 2 bases, 6 bases remained unmatched. Germline loops: CDR1 MNHEY, CDR2 SMNVEV (reference sequence). CDR3 in DNA: TGTGCCAGCAGTTTATCGTACCTAGCGGGCACCTACAATGAGCAGTTCTTC. Amino acid sequence: CASSLSYLAGTYNEQFF.

This CDR3 reads CASSHRGGQAYEQYF. The CDR3 DNA sequence: TGTGCCAGCAGCCACCGGGGCGGACAAGCCTACGAGCAGTACTTC. This chain connects TRBV3-1 (or the pseudogene TRBV3-2) to TRBJ2-7, with D perhaps given as TRBD1 or TRBD2 (5 bases each). Between the trimmed V and J ends, which lost 3 bases and 2 bases, there was a span of 14 bases. The germline V gene has CDR1 LGHDT and CDR2 YNNKEL (reference sequence). The CDR3 is made up of 15 amino acids.

In regard to this clone: At one end, the junction sequence differs from germline, possibly due to a read error. This sequence joins TRBV19 and TRBJ2-7; either TRBD1 or TRBD2 may supply D (5 bases each). Germline CDR1 LNHDA, CDR2 SQIVND (reference sequence). CDR3 length: 17 amino acids. The CDR3, as DNA: TGTGCCACCCATTCCCGGAACGGGGCCGGATCGTCCTCCGAGCAGTACTTC. It encodes CATHSRNGAGSSSEQYF.

The rearrangement joins TRBV7-2 to TRBJ1-2; D uncertain. V was cut by 3 bases and J by 3 bases, with 2 bases left in between. This CDR3 contains 11 residues. Germline lookup yields CDR1 SGHTA and CDR2 FQGNSA. Here the CDR3 DNA reads TGTGCCAGCAGCTTTGACTATGGCTACACCTTC. Translation: CASSFDYGYTF.

This CDR3 reads CASSFTPNTGTHTF. Written as DNA, the CDR3 is TGTGCCAGCAGCTTCACGCCCAATACCGGGACGCACACCTTC. The chain joins TRBV7-8 to TRBJ1-2; TRBD1 is a possible D gene (5 bases). Trimming removed 3 bases at V and 12 bases at J, with 20 bases between. The CDR3 totals 14 residues. The germline V gene has CDR1 SGHVS and CDR2 FQNEAQ. The full variable domain, rest sourced from reference TRBV7-8 and TRBJ1-2, is GAGVSQSPRYKVAKRGQDVALRCDPISGHVSLFWYQQALGQGPEFLTYFQNEAQLDKSGLPSDRFFAERPEGSVSTLKIQRTQQEDSAVYLCASSFTPNTGTHTFGSGTRLTVV.

The chain combines TRBV11-2 with TRBJ2-5; the D is unclear. This CDR3 has 13 residues. Germline lookup yields CDR1 SGHAT and CDR2 FQNNGV. V lost 1 base and J lost 2, with 5 bases in between. The CDR3 DNA reads TGTGCCAGCAGCTTAGGGGTTCAAGAGACCCAGTACTTC. Encoded protein: CASSLGVQETQYF.

The J gene is TRBJ2-7, the V gene TRBV11-2; D may be TRBD1 (6 bases). Germline V CDR1 and CDR2: SGHAT, FQNNGV. Trimming took 5 bases from V and 4 from J, leaving 21 bases between them. This CDR3 has 16 amino acids. In DNA, the CDR3 is TGTGCCAGCAGCCCCCAGGGGAAGGCAGGGCGGTACGAGCAGTACTTC. This codes for CASSPQGKAGRYEQYF. The entire variable domain, with the rest obtained from reference TRBV11-2 and TRBJ2-7, is as follows: EAGVAQSPRYKIIEKRQSVAFWCNPISGHATLYWYQQILGQGPKLLIQFQNNGVVDDSQLPKDRFSAERLKGVDSTLKIQPAKLEDSAVYLCASSPQGKAGRYEQYFGPGTRLTVT.

The J gene is TRBJ2-3, the V gene TRBV6-5; D is possibly TRBD1 (6 bases). The ends were cut back, 11 bases at V and 6 bases at J, with 12 bases in the middle. In germline, CDR1 is MNHEY, CDR2 SVGAGI. There are 11 residues in the CDR3. The CDR3 nucleotides are TGTGCCTGCGGACAGTTTGATACGCAGTATTTT. Encoded protein: CACGQFDTQYF.

The rearrangement joins TRBV4-2 to TRBJ2-7, with 7 positions matching TRBD1. The CDR3 has 13 residues. Germline CDR1 is LGHNA and CDR2 is YNFKEQ. The V segment lost 4 bases and the J segment 4 bases; nucleotides outside the gene matches: 4. DNA of the CDR3: TGTGCCAGCAGCCGCAACAGGGGTTACGAGCAGTACTTC. It specifies CASSRNRGYEQYF.

The chain links TRBV7-8 to TRBJ1-3; D gene uncertain. This CDR3 contains 16 residues. The ends were cut back, 5 bases at V and 7 bases at J, with 21 bases in the middle. Germline V lookup: CDR1 SGHVS, CDR2 FQNEAQ. DNA for the CDR3: TGTGCCAGCAGCCCTAGGGTGGTCCACTCGGGGAACACCATATATTTT. Translating gives CASSPRVVHSGNTIYF.

The chain is built from TRBV11-2 and TRBJ1-1; possible D gene TRBD1, 5 bases. The germline V gene encodes CDR1 SGHAT and CDR2 FQNNGV. The CDR3 runs to 14 residues. The V gene lost 3 bases and the J gene lost 5 bases, with 13 bases spanning the gap. The CDR3 DNA reads as TGTGCCAGCAGCTTTCGGGGGATGTGGACTGAAGCTTTCTTT. Protein: CASSFRGMWTEAFF. The full variable domain, with the rest looked up from reference TRBV11-2 and TRBJ1-1, is EAGVAQSPRYKIIEKRQSVAFWCNPISGHATLYWYQQILGQGPKLLIQFQNNGVVDDSQLPKDRFSAERLKGVDSTLKIQPAKLEDSAVYLCASSFRGMWTEAFFGQGTRLTVV.

The chain recombines TRBV27 with TRBJ2-3, with 10 bases fitting TRBD2. The CDR3 contains 14 residues. V trimming: 6 bases; J trimming: 6 bases; junction bases outside the gene matches: 6. The germline V gene has CDR1 MNHEY and CDR2 SMNVEV (reference sequence). The chain's CDR3 is CASRSSGRKDTQYF. The CDR3 DNA is TGTGCCAGCAGATCTAGCGGGAGAAAGGATACGCAGTATTTT.

The chain has TRBV11-2 and TRBJ2-5, with TRBD1 matching 7 bases. The CDR3 is made up of 16 amino acids. Germline values: CDR1 SGHAT, CDR2 FQNNGV. V shed 0 bases and J 7 bases; nucleotides not matched to a gene: 11. CDR3 DNA sequence: TGTGCCAGCAGCTTAGATAAGGGGGCCCAATCCCGGACCCAGTACTTC. This codes for CASSLDKGAQSRTQYF. Full variable domain (rest looked up from reference TRBV11-2 and TRBJ2-5): EAGVAQSPRYKIIEKRQSVAFWCNPISGHATLYWYQQILGQGPKLLIQFQNNGVVDDSQLPKDRFSAERLKGVDSTLKIQPAKLEDSAVYLCASSLDKGAQSRTQYFGPGTRLLVL.

This chain links TRBV25-1 with TRBJ2-7; D is possibly TRBD1 (5 bases). V lost 3 bases and J lost 6, with 12 bases in between. CDR3 size: 13 residues. The V gene's germline CDR1 is MGHDK and CDR2 SYGVNS. The CDR3 here is CASSENQGGEQYF. CDR3 nucleotide sequence: TGTGCCAGCAGTGAGAACCAGGGTGGCGAGCAGTACTTC.

The chain employs TRBV19 and TRBJ2-6; possibly TRBD1 or TRBD2 for D (6 bases each). V was cut by 6 bases and J by 2 bases, with 11 bases left in between. The germline V gene has CDR1 LNHDA and CDR2 SQIVND (reference sequence). This CDR3 contains 15 residues. The CDR3 DNA reads TGTGCCAGTAGAAAGGGGGAGGCTGGGGCCAACGTCCTGACTTTC. It translates to CASRKGEAGANVLTF.

The V and J genes are TRBV5-4 and TRBJ2-2, with a weak D call TRBD1 (6 bases). Germline V CDR1 and CDR2: SGHNT, YYREEE (reference sequence). The CDR3 has 17 residues. V lost 0 bases and J lost 0, with 12 bases in between. The CDR3 nucleotides are TGTGCCAGCAGCTTGGGGACAGCCCCAACGAACACCGGGGAGCTGTTTTTT. Its translation is CASSLGTAPTNTGELFF.

The J gene is TRBJ2-1, the V gene TRBV10-2; possibly TRBD2 for D (5 bases). The CDR3 runs 12 residues. Germline values: CDR1 WSHSY, CDR2 SAAADI. Trimming took off 10 bases at V and 4 bases at J, with 11 bases between the two ends. Written as DNA, the CDR3 is TGCGCCATCACACTAGGTTACAATGAGCAGTTCTTC. This translates into CAITLGYNEQFF.

The chain joins TRBV2 to TRBJ2-5; D possibly matches TRBD1 or TRBD2 (6 bases each). Trimming cost V 8 bases and J 5 bases, with 12 bases left between them. The CDR3 is made up of 12 amino acids. Per germline, CDR1 SNHLY and CDR2 FYNNEI. In DNA form, the CDR3 reads TGTGCCAGCCAGGGGAGGTTTGAGACCCAGTACTTC. Translating gives CASQGRFETQYF.

The chain recombines TRBV5-1 with TRBJ1-6; the D is unclear. The V end lost 5 bases, the J end lost 7 bases, and 10 bases lay between the germline ends. Per the germline V gene, CDR1 is SGHRS and CDR2 is YFSETQ. The CDR3 runs to 13 residues. The CDR3 protein is CASRDIANSPLHF. The CDR3 nucleotides read TGCGCCAGCAGGGATATTGCCAATTCACCCCTCCACTTT.

This chain links TRBV5-1 with TRBJ2-7, with D unclear. The V gene's germline CDR1 is SGHRS and CDR2 YFSETQ. The germline V and J ends were trimmed by 4 bases and 4 bases, with 9 bases remaining between them. The CDR3 is 12 residues long. The CDR3 region has the DNA TGCGCCAGCAGCCCCCCTGCATACGAGCAGTACTTC. Residues: CASSPPAYEQYF.